This TCR beta chain is from a study of spatial heterogeneity in lung cancer. Time point here: blood at routine non-recurrence follow-up after resection. The trim removed 6 bases at V and 9 bases at J, leaving 12 bases unmatched. CDR3 length equals 16 residues. CDR1 and CDR2 from the germline V gene are MNHEY and SVGAGI. There are many counts of this clonotype. MiXCR, run by TCRdb on the 5' RACE reads, gives a single entry per CDR3 protein. Among roughly 71,000 distinct CDR3 sequences, over 7% were seen once, and the ten largest hold roughly 1.8%. The sequencing used PBMCs, collected at follow-up. The TCR comes from a female donor with early-stage non-small cell lung cancer. The V and J genes are TRBV6-5 and TRBJ1-6; TRBD1 aligns across 9 bases. CDR3 sequence: CASSRGTGPEFSPLHF. The CDR3 region has the DNA TGTGCCAGCAGCCGGGGGACAGGGCCAGAGTTTTCACCCCTCCACTTT.